The 16 T cell receptor beta chains below come from one sample, sequenced in a study of response to subunit inactivated influenza vaccine. TCRdb reprocessed the RT-PCR reads via MiXCR and lists one record per CDR3 protein. This table has roughly 700,000 distinct CDR3 sequences, approximately 15% appearing once. Specimen: PBMCs from blood, collected 14 days before vaccination. The origin of the receptors is a man aged 50-59 years who received an inactivated influenza vaccine.

The rearrangement joins TRBV2 to TRBJ1-4, with 8 bases lining up with TRBD1. Per germline, CDR1 SNHLY and CDR2 FYNNEI. The CDR3 has 15 amino acids. After removal of 6 bases from V and 0 bases from J, the junction contained 3 bases not matched to a gene. The CDR3 region is CASRVGQATNEKLFF. The CDR3 coding sequence is TGTGCCAGCAGGGTGGGACAGGCAACTAATGAAAAACTGTTTTTT.

This sequence joins TRBV20-1 and TRBJ1-5; 7 nucleotides align to TRBD1. The CDR3 runs 15 residues. V gave up 6 bases and J gave up 0 bases; unmatched junction bases: 8. CDR1 and CDR2 (germline): DFQATT, SNEGSKA (reference sequence). Here the CDR3 reads CSAELQGYSNQPQHF. DNA for the CDR3: TGCAGTGCCGAATTACAGGGGTATAGCAATCAGCCCCAGCATTTT.

V gene TRBV3-1 combines with J gene TRBJ2-1; 12 bases line up with TRBD2. Germline loops: CDR1 LGHDT, CDR2 YNNKEL (reference sequence). The CDR3 is 20 amino acids. V lost 4 bases and J lost 8; bases outside the gene matches: 21. CDR3 protein: CASSRYPLLKETSGRHEQFF. For the CDR3, the DNA is TGTGCCAGCAGCCGGTATCCTCTATTAAAGGAGACTAGCGGGAGACATGAGCAGTTCTTC.

The chain links TRBV12-3 or TRBV12-4 to TRBJ1-6; D is perhaps TRBD1 (5 bases). Trimming cost V 6 bases and J 9 bases, with 15 bases left between them. CDR3 length: 14 amino acids. CDR3 bases: TGTGCCAGCAGCACCAAACCGGGACTTTCACCCCTCCACTTT. Translation gives CASSTKPGLSPLHF.

This chain joins TRBV7-9 and TRBJ2-1; TRBD1 is a possible D gene (5 bases). Trimming shortened V by 1 base and J by 9 bases, and 7 bases separated the two germline ends. The CDR3 runs to 12 residues. CDR1 SEHNR and CDR2 FQNEAQ come from the germline V gene (reference sequence). CDR3 nucleotide sequence: TGTGCCAGCAGCTTAGGAAGGGGTGAGCAGTTCTTC. This codes for CASSLGRGEQFF.

This clonotype was observed a handful of times. V usage is TRBV24-1 and J usage is TRBJ2-3, with 7 nucleotides matching TRBD1. Germline V gives CDR1 KGHDR, CDR2 SFDVKD. Trimming cost V 4 bases and J 3 bases; bases outside gene matches: 9. CDR3 length: 16 amino acids. The CDR3 DNA reads TGTGCCACCAGTGACCGGGACAGCAGTAAAACAGATACGCAGTATTTT. Amino acids: CATSDRDSSKTDTQYF.

The chain is built from TRBV18 and TRBJ2-7, with TRBD1 matching 7 bases. From germline, CDR1 is KGHSH and CDR2 LQKENI. This CDR3 spans 18 amino acids. Losses at the gene ends were 3 bases for V and 3 bases for J; bases not matched to a gene: 17. CDR3 coding DNA: TGTGCCAGCTCACCCCGTCCCCTACAGGGGATTTCCTTCTACGAGCAGTACTTC. Protein product: CASSPRPLQGISFYEQYF. The variable domain in full, with the rest retrieved from reference TRBV18 and TRBJ2-7, is NAGVMQNPRHLVRRRGQEARLRCSPMKGHSHVYWYRQLPEEGLKFMVYLQKENIIDESGMPKERFSAEFPKEGPSILRIQQVVRGDSAAYFCASSPRPLQGISFYEQYFGPGTRLTVT.

The chain has TRBV7-9 and TRBJ2-3; D is unclear. Germline assignment: CDR1 SEHNR and CDR2 FQNEAQ (reference sequence). V was clipped by 0 bases and J by 5 bases, with 12 bases between them. The CDR3 length is 15 residues. In DNA, the CDR3 is TGTGCCAGCAGCTTAGCGGTGGTCGCGTTAGATACGCAGTATTTT. Protein: CASSLAVVALDTQYF.

This clonotype was observed a handful of times. The chain couples TRBV20-1 to TRBJ2-1; TRBD1 agrees at 9 bases. J gave up 3 bases and V 2 bases, and 8 bases lay outside the gene matches. The CDR3 spans 16 residues. CDR1 is DFQATT, CDR2 SNEGSKA, per germline (reference sequence). For the CDR3, the DNA is TGCAGTGCTAGAACTGGGACAGGGAATAACTACAATGAGCAGTTCTTC. It translates to CSARTGTGNNYNEQFF.

The rearrangement uses TRBV10-3 and TRBJ2-7; the D is unclear. With 8 bases removed from V and 2 bases from J, the gap between germline ends came to 13 bases. This CDR3 comprises 13 residues. In germline, CDR1 is ENHRY, CDR2 SYGVKD. The CDR3 loop reads CAISGGLPYEQYF. CDR3 in DNA: TGTGCCATCTCCGGCGGATTACCCTACGAGCAGTACTTC.

This clonotype occurred a few times. The rearrangement uses TRBV10-3 and TRBJ2-7; tentatively, D is TRBD2 (5 bases). In germline, CDR1 is ENHRY, CDR2 SYGVKD. The V end lost 11 bases, the J end lost 2 bases, and 13 bases lay between the germline ends. CDR3 length: 12 residues. CDR3 residues: CAVSDSAYEQYF. The CDR3 region has the DNA TGTGCCGTCTCGGACTCAGCCTACGAGCAGTACTTC.

The rearrangement links TRBV7-2 to TRBJ2-5, with D perhaps matching TRBD2 (7 bases). Germline V lookup: CDR1 SGHTA, CDR2 FQGNSA. Trimming cost V 5 bases and J 7 bases, with 14 bases left between them. The CDR3 is 13 amino acids. The CDR3 DNA reads as TGTGCCAGCAGCGGATGGGGGGGGCGGACCCAGTACTTC. It specifies CASSGWGGRTQYF.

This clonotype was seen a handful of times. The chain recombines TRBV11-2 with TRBJ2-2, with TRBD2 as a possible D gene (6 bases). The CDR3 has 16 amino acids. CDR1 and CDR2 (germline): SGHAT, FQNNGV. Between the trimmed V and J ends, which lost 1 base and 7 bases, there was a span of 16 bases. The CDR3 bases are TGTGCCAGCAGCTTAGGGAAACTACTAGCAAGCGGGGAGCTGTTTTTT. This encodes CASSLGKLLASGELFF.

This clonotype was recorded many times. This chain joins TRBV6-1 and TRBJ1-5; D may be TRBD1 (5 bases). CDR1 MNHNS and CDR2 SASEGT come from the germline V gene. This CDR3 has 14 amino acids. Trimming took off 8 bases at V and 0 bases at J, with 11 bases between the two ends. The CDR3 here is CASQNRGSNQPQHF. The CDR3 bases are TGTGCCAGCCAAAATAGGGGTAGCAATCAGCCCCAGCATTTT.

The table lists this clonotype with many counts. V and J are TRBV5-1 and TRBJ1-3; 10 nucleotides align to TRBD1. Per germline, CDR1 SGHRS and CDR2 YFSETQ. After removal of 2 bases from V and 4 bases from J, the junction contained 6 bases not matched to a gene. The CDR3 is made up of 16 amino acids. CDR3 sequence reads: CASSLTGTGVGNTIYF. Here the CDR3 DNA reads TGCGCCAGCAGCTTAACCGGGACAGGGGTCGGAAACACCATATATTTT.

This clonotype was seen more than once but under ten times. V is TRBV20-1 and J is TRBJ2-5; TRBD1 is a possible D gene (5 bases). This CDR3 has 14 amino acids. Germline-derived CDR1 and CDR2 are DFQATT and SNEGSKA (reference sequence). Trimming cost V 3 bases and J 2 bases, with 13 bases left between them. The CDR3 coding sequence is TGCAGTGCTAGTGTCGGACATACACAAGAGACCCAGTACTTC. Residues: CSASVGHTQETQYF.